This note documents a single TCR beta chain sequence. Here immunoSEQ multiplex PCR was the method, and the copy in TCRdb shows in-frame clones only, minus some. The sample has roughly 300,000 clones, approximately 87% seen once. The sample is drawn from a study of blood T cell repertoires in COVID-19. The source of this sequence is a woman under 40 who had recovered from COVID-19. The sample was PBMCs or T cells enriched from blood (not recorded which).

This CDR3 reads CASSLYQASYNSPLHF. The CDR3, as DNA: TGTGCCAGCAGCTTATACCAGGCCAGCTATAATTCACCCCTCCACTTT. The V and J genes are TRBV5-6 and TRBJ1-6; D is unresolved. Deletions cut 2 bases from V and 3 bases from J, with 12 bases between. CDR1 and CDR2 (germline): SGHDT, YYEEEE. This CDR3 region has 16 residues.